This T cell receptor (beta chain) emerged from a study of tissue T cells after allogeneic stem cell transplantation. The CDR3 extends over 15 amino acids. Germline-derived CDR1 and CDR2 are SNHLY and FYNNEI. Trimming took off 2 bases at V and 1 base at J, with 11 bases between the two ends. Some clones are missing from TCRdb's copy, which holds only in-frame ones; the method was immunoSEQ multiplex PCR. The sample carries tens of thousands of clones, 80% to 95% recorded once. The receptor was isolated from a woman aged 35 to 69 who later had graft-versus-host disease after an allogeneic stem cell transplant. The rearrangement uses TRBV2 and TRBJ1-1; D is possibly TRBD1 (5 bases). The sequencing used blood, collected before transplantation. CDR3 in DNA: TGTGCCAGCAGTGAAAGGGGACGGGGGAACACTGAAGCTTTCTTT. Translated: CASSERGRGNTEAFF.